One and the same sample provided the 18 T cell receptor beta chains below, sequenced in a study of siplizumab effects on memory and regulatory T cells (dated by TCRdb to between 2018 and 2021). The library was prepared using the immunoSEQ multiplex PCR assay. What TCRdb holds here is the immuneACCESS table cut down to in-frame rearrangements. Part of the clones is not present; checked against another copy, under half of the missing clones reflect an unresolved V gene, and the others are unexplained. Recorded for this sample are tens of thousands of clones; 89% of them occurred a single time. Of the sample, 0.2% to 0.3% falls within the top ten clones. Specimen: naive CD4+ T cells sorted from blood. In light of the paper, this sample's cell subset or site label describes: unstimulated naive T cells. The receptors originated from a human donor in good health.

This chain connects TRBV6-5 to TRBJ1-1; a weak D match, TRBD1 (5 bases). Trimming removed 0 bases from V and 4 bases from J, with 9 bases in between. The CDR3 is 14 amino acids. CDR1 MNHEY and CDR2 SVGAGI come from the germline V gene. In DNA form, the CDR3 reads TGTGCCAGCAGTTACTCCTACGACAGCACTGAAGCTTTCTTT. Translated: CASSYSYDSTEAFF.

The CDR3 sequence is CASSPAGQGTEQYF. The CDR3 DNA is TGTGCCAGCTCACCTGCCGGACAGGGAACCGAGCAGTACTTC. The chain carries TRBV18 and TRBJ2-7; 8 nucleotides match TRBD1. The CDR3 is made up of 14 amino acids. CDR1 and CDR2 from the germline V gene are KGHSH and LQKENI. Trimming removed 3 bases from V and 6 bases from J; junction bases left unmatched: 7.

The count of this clone is one. The chain is built from TRBV6-5 and TRBJ1-2, with no clear D. V was shortened by 4 bases and J by 2 bases, with 11 bases between the two germline ends. The germline V gene has CDR1 MNHEY and CDR2 SVGAGI. This CDR3 is 14 amino acids long. CDR3 in amino acids: CASSLGWLNYGYTF. For the CDR3, the DNA is TGTGCCAGCAGTTTGGGGTGGTTGAACTATGGCTACACCTTC.

The genes are TRBV5-1 and TRBJ1-2; D call uncertain. The CDR3 has 13 residues. Germline V CDR1 and CDR2: SGHRS, YFSETQ. V lost 6 bases, J lost 7 bases, and 16 bases lay in between. The CDR3: CASTRWQYGGYTF. CDR3 sequence (DNA): TGCGCCAGCACCCGTTGGCAGTACGGTGGCTACACCTTC.

Notes on this clone: Germline is not matched at one junction end, which may reflect a read error. The J gene is TRBJ2-7, the V gene TRBV15, with a possible D match to TRBD1 (6 bases). CDR1 and CDR2 from the germline V gene are LNHNV and YYDKDF (reference sequence). This CDR3 has 12 amino acids. The CDR3 DNA sequence: TGTGCCACCAGCAGAGATAGGACAGTACCACGCTTC. Protein sequence: CATSRDRTVPRF.

The DNA for the CDR3 is TGCAGTGCTACCCCGTCCTACGAGCAGTACTTC. It specifies CSATPSYEQYF. The V gene is TRBV20-1, the J gene TRBJ2-7; D gene uncertain. Trimming shortened V by 4 bases and J by 1 base, and 5 bases separated the two germline ends. Germline V gene lookup returns CDR1 DFQATT and CDR2 SNEGSKA (reference sequence). This CDR3 comprises 11 residues.

The rearrangement uses TRBV18 and TRBJ2-1; 14 bases line up with TRBD2. Germline V gene sequence: CDR1 KGHSH, CDR2 LQKENI. V gave up 2 bases and J gave up 6 bases; unmatched junction bases: 6. The CDR3 loop spans 17 amino acids. DNA of the CDR3: TGTGCCAGCTCACCATACCGGACTAGCGGGGGGATCAATGAGCAGTTCTTC. Translating gives CASSPYRTSGGINEQFF.

The chain carries TRBV10-3 and TRBJ1-2, with no clear D. Trimming shortened V by 4 bases and J by 0 bases, and 15 bases separated the two germline ends. The CDR3 is 16 residues long. The germline V gene encodes CDR1 ENHRY and CDR2 SYGVKD. This CDR3 reads CAISVEPSTTNYGYTF. As DNA, the CDR3 is TGTGCCATCAGTGTAGAACCCAGTACTACTAACTATGGCTACACCTTC.

V gene TRBV5-4 combines with J gene TRBJ2-7; 12 bases align to TRBD2. Germline-derived CDR1 and CDR2 are SGHNT and YYREEE (reference sequence). The CDR3 consists of 15 residues. Trimming removed 4 bases from V and 5 bases from J; junction bases left unmatched: 7. CDR3 nucleotide sequence: TGTGCCAGCAGCCCCCTGACTAGCGGGAGTGACGAGCAGTACTTC. It yields the protein CASSPLTSGSDEQYF.

The CDR3 coding sequence is TGCGCCAGCAGCTTGGGACAGCAAAGCTCCTACGAGCAGTACTTC. This encodes CASSLGQQSSYEQYF. The chain recombines TRBV5-1 with TRBJ2-7; a weak D match, TRBD1 (5 bases). The CDR3 totals 15 residues. The V end lost 0 bases, the J end lost 0 bases, and 10 bases lay between the germline ends. Per germline, CDR1 SGHRS and CDR2 YFSETQ.

The chain is built from TRBV5-8 and TRBJ2-7; D is possibly TRBD1 or TRBD2 (6 bases each). The CDR3 is 12 amino acids. V lost 7 bases, J lost 2 bases, and 10 bases lay in between. Germline V gene lookup returns CDR1 SGHTS and CDR2 YDEGEE. CDR3 in amino acids: CASLRGPYEQYF. The CDR3 DNA follows: TGTGCCAGCCTACGGGGGCCCTACGAGCAGTACTTC.

The V gene is TRBV25-1, the J gene TRBJ1-2; D remains unclear. V lost 5 bases to trimming and J lost 1 base, with 5 bases between them. CDR1 is MGHDK, CDR2 SYGVNS, per germline. CDR3 length equals 12 residues. CDR3 DNA sequence: TGTGCCAGCAGTTCGGGTAACTATGGCTACACCTTC. Its protein product is CASSSGNYGYTF.

The J gene is TRBJ2-5, the V gene TRBV10-3; D gene ambiguous. The CDR3 totals 12 residues. Trimming pared 6 bases from V and 0 bases from J, leaving 5 bases between. From germline, CDR1 is ENHRY and CDR2 SYGVKD. The CDR3 DNA sequence: TGTGCCATCAGCCCCTACCAAGAGACCCAGTACTTC. Amino acids: CAISPYQETQYF.

The sample holds a few counts of this clone. The gene calls are TRBV5-6 and TRBJ1-5; no clear D. V lost 0 bases to trimming and J lost 6 bases, with 4 bases between them. Per germline, CDR1 SGHDT and CDR2 YYEEEE. This CDR3 is 12 amino acids long. This chain's CDR3 is CASSLGTQPQHF. The DNA of the CDR3 is TGTGCCAGCAGCTTGGGGACTCAGCCCCAGCATTTT.

The chain joins TRBV10-2 to TRBJ1-5; no clear D gene. Trimming left V 4 bases short and J 2 bases short, with 9 bases between. Per germline, CDR1 WSHSY and CDR2 SAAADI. CDR3 length: 14 amino acids. The CDR3 DNA sequence: TGCGCCAGCAGTGGGAGTTCAGGCAATCAGCCCCAGCATTTT. Residues: CASSGSSGNQPQHF.

V and J are TRBV21-1 and TRBJ2-7. TRBV21-1 is tagged as a pseudogene. The CDR3 runs 13 residues. The CDR3 region is CASSKAVGSEQYF. The CDR3 DNA reads TGTGCCAGCAGCAAAGCAGTCGGAAGCGAGCAGTACTTC.

This clone was found once. This rearrangement joins TRBV10-3 to TRBJ2-7; the D gene is possibly TRBD2 (5 bases). Trimming took off 6 bases at V and 0 bases at J, with 9 bases between the two ends. The germline gives CDR1 ENHRY, CDR2 SYGVKD. This CDR3 spans 13 amino acids. CDR3 in amino acids: CAISPGSSYEQYF. The DNA of the CDR3 is TGTGCCATCAGCCCGGGGAGCTCCTACGAGCAGTACTTC.

The J gene is TRBJ1-5, the V gene TRBV4-1, with TRBD1 matching 8 bases. Germline V gene lookup returns CDR1 MGHRA and CDR2 YSYEKL. The junction had 7 bases not matched to a gene; V was cut back by 2 bases and J by 4 bases. The CDR3 is 16 amino acids. CDR3 in DNA: TGCGCCAGCAGCCAACCCGACAGGGGCAAGAATCAGCCCCAGCATTTT. This encodes CASSQPDRGKNQPQHF.